Reported below is one TCR beta chain. What it binds is not known. This sample is part of a study of regulatory dendritic cells for organ transplantation. Study results and limitations: Memory CD8+ clonal expansion seemed more limited with regulatory than mature dendritic cells.

The CDR3 spans 18 residues. CDR1 MGHRA and CDR2 YSYEKL come from the germline V gene. Trimming cost V 0 bases and J 2 bases, with 17 bases left between them. TCRdb's table, derived via immunoSEQ multiplex PCR, lists solely in-frame clones and lacks some. The repertoire holds roughly 27,000 clones, with around 79% as singletons. The sequenced material came from memory CD4+ T cells from blood. Subset noted: CD45RO+ memory T cells. This sequence was found in a human donor in good health. The genes are TRBV4-1 and TRBJ1-3; D not certain. The CDR3 loop is CASSQDRVRAGPGNTIYF. For the CDR3, the DNA is TGCGCCAGCAGCCAAGATAGGGTCCGTGCGGGCCCTGGAAACACCATATATTTT.